One T cell receptor beta chain is described in this entry. The target antigen is unknown. Germline CDR1 reads SEHNR; CDR2 reads FQNEAQ (reference sequence). CDR3 length: 13 amino acids. With 2 bases removed from V and 1 base from J, the gap between germline ends came to 4 bases. PCR was performed using 60 Vbeta and 13 Jbeta primers. Assay used: immunoSEQ multiplex PCR; TCRdb lists only in-frame clones, some missing. This repertoire includes some 200,000 clones. This sample was included in a study of cytomegalovirus exposure and HLA in healthy donors. At the level of the study: Previous work identified 95 million to 120 million unique TCR beta sequences from 150 million to 200 million T cells. Study-wide results and limits: In a later analysis, TCR beta V- and J-gene trimming showed a link to a missense DCLRE1C variant. Diagnosis of cytomegalovirus status made by the classifier reportedly showed high specificity and sensitivity.

V gene TRBV7-9 combines with J gene TRBJ2-3; no definite D call. The material sequenced was PBMCs. The source of this sequence is a girl aged 2-10 years in good health and CMV-seropositive. In nucleotides, the CDR3 is TGTGCCAGCAGCTTACAGGGCACAGATACGCAGTATTTT. Translation: CASSLQGTDTQYF.